This TCR beta chain comes out of a study of cytomegalovirus exposure and HLA in healthy donors. The PCR ran on 60 Vbeta and 13 Jbeta primers. Assay used: immunoSEQ multiplex PCR; TCRdb lists only in-frame clones, some missing. The sample lists roughly 110,000 clones, around 73% occurring once. Regarding the study as a whole: Researchers had no immune exposure information except CMV serostatus available. The authors excluded some V segments, including TRBV6-2 and TRBV6-3, as indistinguishable. Across donors, sequencing depth was assumed by presence/absence analyses to be roughly uniform.

This CDR3 contains 15 residues. In germline, CDR1 is SGDLS, CDR2 YYNGEE. The trim removed 3 bases at V and 0 bases at J, leaving 5 bases unmatched. To note about this clone: Its antigen is undetermined.

The sample consisted of PBMCs. The origin of this receptor is a man aged 30-40 years in good health and CMV-seronegative. The chain joins TRBV9 to TRBJ1-2; 7 positions agree with TRBD1. The CDR3 sequence: CASSGQGKANYGYTF. As DNA, the CDR3 is TGTGCCAGCAGCGGACAGGGAAAGGCTAACTATGGCTACACCTTC.